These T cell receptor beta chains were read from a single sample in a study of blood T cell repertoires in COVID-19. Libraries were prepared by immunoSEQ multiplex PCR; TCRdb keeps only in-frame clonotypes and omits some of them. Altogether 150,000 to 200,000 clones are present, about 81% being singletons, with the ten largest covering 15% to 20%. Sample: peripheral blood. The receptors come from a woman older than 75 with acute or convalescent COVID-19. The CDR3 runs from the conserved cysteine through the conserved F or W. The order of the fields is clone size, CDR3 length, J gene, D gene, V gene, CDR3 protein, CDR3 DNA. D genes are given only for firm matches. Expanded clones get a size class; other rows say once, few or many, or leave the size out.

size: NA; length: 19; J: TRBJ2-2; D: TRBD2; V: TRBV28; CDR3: CASSFFLPREGLVTGELFF; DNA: TGTGCCAGCAGTTTTTTCCTGCCGCGGGAGGGCCTTGTCACCGGGGAGCTGTTTTTT
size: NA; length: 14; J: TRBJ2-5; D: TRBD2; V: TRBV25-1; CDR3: CASSVAGVGETQYF; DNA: TGTGCCAGCAGTGTGGCGGGAGTAGGAGAGACCCAGTACTTC
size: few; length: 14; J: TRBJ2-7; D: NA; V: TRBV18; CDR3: CASSPRQVLYEQYF; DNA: TGTGCCAGCTCACCACGTCAGGTCCTCTACGAGCAGTACTTC
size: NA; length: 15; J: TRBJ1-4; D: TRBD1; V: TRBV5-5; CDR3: CASSLEGQGFEKLFF; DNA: TGTGCCAGCAGCTTGGAGGGACAGGGTTTTGAAAAACTGTTTTTT
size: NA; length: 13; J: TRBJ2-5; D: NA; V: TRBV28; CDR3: CASAYRGLETQYF; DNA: TGTGCCAGCGCGTACAGGGGACTGGAGACCCAGTACTTC
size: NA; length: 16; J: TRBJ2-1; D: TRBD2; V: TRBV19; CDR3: CASSTGGTSSYNEQFF; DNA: TGTGCCAGTAGTACCGGAGGGACTAGTTCCTACAATGAGCAGTTCTTC
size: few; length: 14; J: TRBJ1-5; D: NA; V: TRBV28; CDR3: CASSTFGGNQPQHF; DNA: TGTGCCAGCAGTACTTTTGGTGGCAATCAGCCCCAGCATTTT
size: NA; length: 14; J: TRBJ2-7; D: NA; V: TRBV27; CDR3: CASSLYGRNYEQYF; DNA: TGTGCCAGCAGTTTATATGGCAGAAACTACGAGCAGTACTTC
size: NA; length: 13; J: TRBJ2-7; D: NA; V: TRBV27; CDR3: CASSAPQGTEQYF; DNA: TGTGCCAGCAGTGCCCCACAGGGTACCGAGCAGTACTTC
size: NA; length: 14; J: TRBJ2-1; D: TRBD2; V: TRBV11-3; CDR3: CASSFRSSGYEQFF; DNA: TGTGCCAGCAGCTTTCGTAGTAGCGGGTATGAGCAGTTCTTC
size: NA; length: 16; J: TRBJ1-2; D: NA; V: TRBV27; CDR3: CASSPFGQGTNYGYTF; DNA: TGTGCCAGCAGTCCCTTCGGGCAGGGGACTAACTATGGCTACACCTTC
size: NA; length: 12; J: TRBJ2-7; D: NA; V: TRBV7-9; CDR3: CASSFSRYEQYF; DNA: TGTGCCAGCAGCTTTTCCCGGTACGAGCAGTACTTC
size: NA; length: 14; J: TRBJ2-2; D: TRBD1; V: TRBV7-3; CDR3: CASSISDRSGELFF; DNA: TGTGCCAGCAGCATTTCGGACAGGTCCGGGGAGCTGTTTTTT
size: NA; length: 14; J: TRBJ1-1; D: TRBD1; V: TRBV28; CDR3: CASSLTGLDTEAFF; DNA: TGTGCCAGCAGTTTGACAGGGCTGGACACTGAAGCTTTCTTT
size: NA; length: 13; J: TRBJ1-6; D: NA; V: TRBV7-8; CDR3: CASSFRDNSPLHF; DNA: TGTGCCAGCAGCTTCAGGGATAATTCACCCCTCCACTTT
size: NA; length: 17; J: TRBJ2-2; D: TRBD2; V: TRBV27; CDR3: CASRQGLAGGRTGELFF; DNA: TGTGCCAGCAGACAAGGACTAGCGGGAGGTCGGACCGGGGAGCTGTTTTTT
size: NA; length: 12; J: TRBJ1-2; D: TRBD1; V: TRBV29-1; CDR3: CSVHRGSYGYTF; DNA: TGCAGCGTGCACAGGGGCAGTTATGGCTACACCTTC